A selection of T cell receptor beta chains follows, all from one sample in a study of blood T cell repertoires in COVID-19. The repertoire was sequenced with immunoSEQ multiplex PCR; TCRdb's copy has only in-frame clones and lacks some. This table holds around 280,000 clones, around 87% found once. Source material: peripheral blood. The receptor set was obtained from an older man with acute or convalescent COVID-19. The CDR3 runs from the conserved cysteine through the conserved F or W. Each record gives: J gene, D gene, clone size, V gene, CDR3 DNA, CDR3 protein. A D gene is named only where the DNA matches it firmly. Rows give clone size only sometimes, using once, few, many, or a class for an expanded clone.

TRBJ2-3	NA	NA	TRBV20-1	TGCAGTGCTAGGGGCGTTACGCAGTATTTT	CSARGVTQYF
TRBJ2-7	NA	NA	TRBV19	TGTGCCAGTAGTCTAGGGGCCCTCGGTGACGAGCAGTACTTC	CASSLGALGDEQYF
TRBJ2-7	TRBD2	NA	TRBV27	TGTGCCAGCAGTCAAGCGGGAGGACCCTACGAGCAGTACTTC	CASSQAGGPYEQYF
TRBJ1-2	NA	once	TRBV19	TGTGCCAGCAAACAGGGTAGGGAGTATGGCTACACCTTC	CASKQGREYGYTF
TRBJ2-2	TRBD2	once	TRBV4-1	TGCGCCAGCAGCCAAGATCTAGCGGGGAGGGCCGGGGAGCTGTTTTTT	CASSQDLAGRAGELFF
TRBJ2-5	NA	NA	TRBV5-6	TGTGCCAGCAGCTTGGAGCCAGGACTTAAAGAGACCCAGTACTTC	CASSLEPGLKETQYF
TRBJ1-3	NA	NA	TRBV27	TGTGCCAGCGGTCTAGCGGAGGGCACCATATATTTT	CASGLAEGTIYF
TRBJ2-7	TRBD1	NA	TRBV25-1	TGTGCCAGCAGTGACCCAGGGGGCGCACCCTACGAGCAGTACTTC	CASSDPGGAPYEQYF
TRBJ2-7	NA	NA	TRBV6-2/TRBV6-3	TGTGCCAGCAGTTACTCGGCGGGACCGACCTACGAGCAGTACTTC	CASSYSAGPTYEQYF
TRBJ2-5	NA	once	TRBV6-2/TRBV6-3	TGTGCCAGCAGTTCCTCAGCGCTCCCCAAGACCCAGTACTTC	CASSSSALPKTQYF
TRBJ2-3	NA	NA	TRBV30	TGTGCCTGGAGCAGGGACACAGATACGCAGTATTTT	CAWSRDTDTQYF
TRBJ1-2	NA	NA	TRBV27	TGTGCCAGCAGTTTGACTTTTAACTATGGCTACACCTTC	CASSLTFNYGYTF
TRBJ1-6	TRBD1	NA	TRBV3-1/TRBV3-2	TGTGCCAGCAGCCAAGATGGGACAGGGAATTCACCCCTCCACTTT	CASSQDGTGNSPLHF
TRBJ1-3	NA	NA	TRBV28	TGTGCCAGCAGTCCCCCGGGGGGTCGTGGAAACACCATATATTTT	CASSPPGGRGNTIYF
TRBJ2-5	TRBD1	NA	TRBV5-4	TGTGCCAGCAGCCCCATGGACAGGGCAGAGACCCAGTACTTC	CASSPMDRAETQYF
TRBJ2-7	NA	NA	TRBV3-1/TRBV3-2	TGTGCCAGCAGCCAAGGACAGGTTCTTGGCTACGAGCAGTACTTC	CASSQGQVLGYEQYF